These T cell receptor beta chains were read from a single sample in a study of T cell changes during pregnancy in multiple sclerosis. Data came from immunoSEQ multiplex PCR; TCRdb stores just in-frame clones and leaves some out. The table shows fewer than 30,000 clones, with roughly 87% occurring only once. Sample: CD8+ T cells from peripheral blood mononuclear cells, taken in the second trimester of pregnancy. Every receptor here comes from a female donor with multiple sclerosis, enrolled in a pregnancy study. Each CDR3 is given with its conserved first and last residue. The D gene is left open where the match is weak. Clone size is not always given. Where it is, it says once, few, many or a class for expanded clones.

d_call j_call clone_size v_call cdr3_aa
TRBD1 TRBJ2-7 - TRBV4-3 CASSRHRDRGYEQYF
- TRBJ2-4 - TRBV14 CASSEQGSHAKNIQYF
TRBD1 TRBJ2-7 once TRBV4-1 CASSPLSTGAYEQYF
TRBD2 TRBJ2-1 - TRBV19 CATHAGTIYNEQFF
TRBD1 TRBJ2-3 - TRBV6-4 CASSRPPGQGTDTQYF
- TRBJ2-7 - TRBV5-6 CASSSGGSWVMTSSYEQYF
- TRBJ2-7 - TRBV7-2 CASSLRGKGQYF
TRBD2 TRBJ2-1 - TRBV15 CATSHRLAGIYNEQFF
- TRBJ1-5 - TRBV7-9 CASSLLNQPQHF
TRBD1 TRBJ2-3 - TRBV11-2 CASSFWAPTGGTDTQYF